What follows is one TCR beta chain and its context. The entry originates in a study of cytomegalovirus exposure and HLA in healthy donors. The PCR contained 60 Vbeta and 13 Jbeta primers. Measured with immunoSEQ multiplex PCR; TCRdb has only the in-frame clones, and not every one. This listing includes around 100,000 clones. This CDR3 spans 14 amino acids. The V end lost 6 bases, the J end lost 0 bases, and 11 bases lay between the germline ends. Germline-derived CDR1 and CDR2 are MNHEY and SMNVEV (reference sequence). Sequences were obtained from PBMCs. The clonotype originates from a woman in her twenties or thirties in good health and CMV-seronegative. The chain employs TRBV27 and TRBJ1-1; maybe TRBD1 (5 bases). The CDR3 here is CASRGHLMNTEAFF. CDR3 nucleotides: TGTGCCAGCAGGGGGCACTTAATGAACACTGAAGCTTTCTTT.